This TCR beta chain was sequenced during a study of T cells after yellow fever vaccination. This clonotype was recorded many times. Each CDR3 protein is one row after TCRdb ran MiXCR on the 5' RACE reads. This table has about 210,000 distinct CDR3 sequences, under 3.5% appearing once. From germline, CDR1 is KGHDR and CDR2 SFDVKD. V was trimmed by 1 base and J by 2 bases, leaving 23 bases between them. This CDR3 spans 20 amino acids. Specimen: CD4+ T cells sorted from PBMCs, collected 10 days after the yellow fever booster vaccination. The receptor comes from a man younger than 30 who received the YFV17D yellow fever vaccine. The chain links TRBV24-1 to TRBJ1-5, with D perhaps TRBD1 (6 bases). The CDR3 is CATSDFVGGPPIYRNQPQHF. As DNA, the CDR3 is TGTGCCACCAGTGATTTCGTTGGGGGGCCCCCCATATATCGCAATCAGCCCCAGCATTTT.